These 7 T cell receptor beta chains share one sample of origin, sequenced in a study of T cell responses to AZD1222 COVID-19 vaccine. Libraries were prepared by immunoSEQ multiplex PCR; TCRdb keeps only in-frame clonotypes and omits some of them. The data show about 140,000 clones, 80% to 95% seen once. The sample was peripheral blood, taken on day 0 of AZD1222 vaccination. These receptor sequences come from an adult in good health.

This clone appeared once. This rearrangement joins TRBV9 to TRBJ1-2; TRBD1 matches 8 bases. CDR1 and CDR2 from the germline V gene are SGDLS and YYNGEE. J lost 4 bases, V lost 3 bases, and 2 bases had no gene match. The CDR3 sequence is 13 residues long. The CDR3 region has the DNA TGTGCCAGCAGCGCCACAGGGGGCTATGGCTACACCTTC. Protein: CASSATGGYGYTF.

As for this clone: An end of the junction does not agree with germline; a read error may underlie this. The CDR3 reads CASSYGQPSGNTIYF. CDR3 nucleotide sequence: TGTGCCAGCAGCTATGGACAGCCTTCTGGTAACACCATATATTTT. The chain links TRBV7-2 to TRBJ1-3; weak D call: TRBD1 (6 bases). Germline CDR1 and CDR2: SGHTA and FQGNSA. This CDR3 contains 15 residues.

This clone was found once. The chain couples TRBV27 to TRBJ2-1, with 9 nucleotides matching TRBD2. V was clipped by 4 bases and J by 7 bases; unmatched bases: 5. The length of the CDR3 is 14 residues. Germline CDR1 is MNHEY and CDR2 is SMNVEV (reference sequence). This CDR3 reads CASSSRRGGNEQFF. CDR3 bases: TGTGCCAGCAGTTCGCGGCGGGGGGGTAATGAGCAGTTCTTC.

This clone was picked up one time. V and J are TRBV6-5 and TRBJ1-6; D is perhaps TRBD1 (5 bases). The CDR3 extends over 14 amino acids. Trimming pared 4 bases from V and 4 bases from J, leaving 8 bases between. Germline CDR1 reads MNHEY; CDR2 reads SVGAGI. Here the CDR3 reads CASSFRQYNSPLHF. For the CDR3, the DNA is TGTGCCAGCAGTTTCCGACAGTATAATTCACCCCTCCACTTT.

The V gene is TRBV19, the J gene TRBJ2-1; 9 bases fit TRBD2. This CDR3 region has 15 residues. V trimming: 5 bases; J trimming: 9 bases; junction bases outside the gene matches: 11. CDR1 is LNHDA and CDR2 is SQIVND in the germline V gene (reference sequence). The CDR3 DNA sequence: TGTGCCAGTAGTCCGGAATGGGGACTAGCAGTTGAGCAGTTCTTC. Translation gives CASSPEWGLAVEQFF.

The chain is built from TRBV2 and TRBJ1-5, with D possibly being TRBD1 (5 bases). The germline V and J ends were trimmed by 8 bases and 5 bases, with 10 bases remaining between them. Germline-derived CDR1 and CDR2 are SNHLY and FYNNEI. This CDR3 has 12 residues. The CDR3 loop reads CASEGSYQPQHF. The CDR3, as DNA: TGTGCCAGCGAGGGGTCATATCAGCCCCAGCATTTT.

This chain links TRBV27 with TRBJ1-5; TRBD1 might be the D (6 bases). Germline lookup yields CDR1 MNHEY and CDR2 SMNVEV (reference sequence). The CDR3 is made up of 17 amino acids. V gave up 5 bases and J gave up 2 bases, with 19 bases separating them. CDR3 coding DNA: TGTGCCAGCAGTCTCCGCCGACAGGCCGTTGGCAATCAGCCCCAGCATTTT. Translating it yields CASSLRRQAVGNQPQHF.